The present entry profiles one T cell receptor (beta chain) with its context. The antigen remains undetermined. The CDR3 has 15 amino acids. Germline loops: CDR1 SGHTA, CDR2 FQGTGA. V lost 4 bases and J lost 0, with 12 bases in between. The data were taken from a study of cytomegalovirus exposure and HLA in healthy donors. Study findings and constraints: For most TCR beta V segments, an earlier analysis put the productive rate at about 90% or about 30% of the time.

The PCR had 60 Vbeta and 13 Jbeta primers. This table comes from immunoSEQ multiplex PCR, and its TCRdb copy is limited to in-frame clones, with some not included. Counted here are nearly 300,000 clones, roughly 88% occurring once; the ten biggest clones make up about 4%. Donors in the study were healthy people who gave bone marrow. This chain connects TRBV7-3 to TRBJ1-1; TRBD1 might be the D (6 bases). The receptor comes from a man aged 35 to 55 in good health and CMV-seropositive. Sample: PBMCs. CDR3 region: CASSSGGGLNTEAFF. DNA for the CDR3: TGTGCCAGCAGCTCTGGCGGGGGCTTGAACACTGAAGCTTTCTTT.